This is a list of T cell receptor beta chains from one sample in a study of T-cell memory formation after mild COVID-19. TCRdb re-analysed the 5' RACE reads in MiXCR, keeping a single row per CDR3 protein. The profile shows 200,000 to 250,000 distinct CDR3 sequences, roughly 10% of them singletons. Material for sequencing was PBMCs or a T cell subset sorted from them (not recorded which). The source of these receptors is a man between 18 and 29 years old who had mild COVID-19 (a few samples of this study predate the infection). Cell type and time point are not known. Each CDR3 is given with its conserved first and last residue. Fields, in order: CDR3 protein, J gene, clone size, V gene. Size tells how often a clone was seen (once, few, many) or the class of an expanded clone, and some rows leave it out.

CDR3 protein: CASSKTGQGSTGELFF
J gene: TRBJ2-2
clone size: many
V gene: TRBV11-2

CDR3 protein: CASSSLGTGINEQFF
J gene: TRBJ2-1
clone size: -
V gene: TRBV5-1

CDR3 protein: CASSFGGKDQPQHF
J gene: TRBJ1-5
clone size: many
V gene: TRBV5-1

CDR3 protein: CASRKQGSGNTIYF
J gene: TRBJ1-3
clone size: -
V gene: TRBV27

CDR3 protein: CASSLLPMNTEAFF
J gene: TRBJ1-1
clone size: many
V gene: TRBV5-1

CDR3 protein: CASSPPRIFSTDTQYF
J gene: TRBJ2-3
clone size: few
V gene: TRBV18

CDR3 protein: CASSYTGTKNQPQHF
J gene: TRBJ1-5
clone size: -
V gene: TRBV6-2/TRBV6-3

CDR3 protein: CASSLFQGQETQYF
J gene: TRBJ2-5
clone size: -
V gene: TRBV7-9

CDR3 protein: CASSLKANRGPGELFF
J gene: TRBJ2-2
clone size: -
V gene: TRBV5-1

CDR3 protein: CASRHSGGETQYF
J gene: TRBJ2-5
clone size: few
V gene: TRBV3-1

CDR3 protein: CASSLTETQYF
J gene: TRBJ2-5
clone size: many
V gene: TRBV7-2

CDR3 protein: CASSQDLATNVQYF
J gene: TRBJ2-4
clone size: many
V gene: TRBV4-3

CDR3 protein: CASSQDPSRGGTQYF
J gene: TRBJ2-5
clone size: -
V gene: TRBV4-3

CDR3 protein: CASSPGYNEQFF
J gene: TRBJ2-1
clone size: few
V gene: TRBV6-6

CDR3 protein: CASSISGSQPQHF
J gene: TRBJ1-5
clone size: many
V gene: TRBV19

CDR3 protein: CASSLALKSYEQYF
J gene: TRBJ2-7
clone size: many
V gene: TRBV12-3/TRBV12-4

CDR3 protein: CASRRGRETQYF
J gene: TRBJ2-5
clone size: -
V gene: TRBV6-5

CDR3 protein: CASSHWRGDTEAFF
J gene: TRBJ1-1
clone size: -
V gene: TRBV3-1

CDR3 protein: CASSINRDTEAFF
J gene: TRBJ1-1
clone size: -
V gene: TRBV3-1

CDR3 protein: CASSPSGGSGPYEQYF
J gene: TRBJ2-7
clone size: few
V gene: TRBV3-1

CDR3 protein: CASSLDDQPGNTIYF
J gene: TRBJ1-3
clone size: -
V gene: TRBV4-2

CDR3 protein: CASSLGQAWANYGYTF
J gene: TRBJ1-2
clone size: large
V gene: TRBV7-8

CDR3 protein: CASSLSLTNYGYTF
J gene: TRBJ1-2
clone size: few
V gene: TRBV5-1

CDR3 protein: CASSYPGLAGVETQYF
J gene: TRBJ2-5
clone size: many
V gene: TRBV6-6

CDR3 protein: CASSQGQTGTEAFF
J gene: TRBJ1-1
clone size: few
V gene: TRBV5-1

CDR3 protein: CSATDGGRGYTF
J gene: TRBJ1-2
clone size: few
V gene: TRBV20-1

CDR3 protein: CASRQSGRSSTQYF
J gene: TRBJ2-5
clone size: -
V gene: TRBV5-1

CDR3 protein: CASSQISSGNTIYF
J gene: TRBJ1-3
clone size: -
V gene: TRBV7-9

CDR3 protein: CASSGDRVGANVLTF
J gene: TRBJ2-6
clone size: many
V gene: TRBV2